This T cell receptor beta chain derives from a study of T cell repertoires in cytomegalovirus infection. Study information: Public TCR beta signature analysis indicated the presence of both CMV infection and matching HLA type.

The CDR3 totals 15 residues. CDR1 is MNHNY, CDR2 SVGAGI, per germline (reference sequence). After removal of 8 bases from V and 2 bases from J, the junction contained 7 bases not matched to a gene. In TCRdb, the reads were re-called with MiXCR into one record per CDR3 protein. The sample consists of about 400,000 distinct CDR3 sequences, 15% to 20% of them appearing once. The study, taken as a whole, reports: HLA-C-restricted, CMV-specific TCR beta clonotypes were dominant ex vivo. Identification of carriers of CMV plus the relevant HLA was achieved through cumulative public TCR beta family frequency.

With regard to this clonotype: Its antigen is as yet unknown.

The TCR comes from a human donor in good health (CMV status not recorded). Some clones in this sample may be carry-over from other donors' samples. J is TRBJ2-1 and V is TRBV6-6; 9 bases are a match to TRBD1. Source material: PBMCs. The CDR3 sequence: CASGRDRATYNEQFF. As DNA, the CDR3 is TGTGCCAGCGGACGGGACAGGGCCACCTACAATGAGCAGTTCTTC.